The 21 T cell receptor beta chains presented below share a single source sample, sequenced in a study of CD8 T cells in ankylosing spondylitis. In TCRdb, the 5' RACE reads were re-called with MiXCR into one record per CDR3 protein. Here the sample spans about 160,000 distinct CDR3 sequences, 15% to 20% being singletons. Material: blood, either unsorted or a sorted T cell fraction (not recorded which). The receptors were gathered from a male donor with ankylosing spondylitis or in good health (not recorded which).

This clonotype was observed at least ten times. The V gene is TRBV15, the J gene TRBJ2-2; a weak D match, TRBD1 (6 bases). Per germline, CDR1 LNHNV and CDR2 YYDKDF (reference sequence). This CDR3 region has 14 residues. The ends were cut back, 6 bases at V and 5 bases at J, with 13 bases in the middle. CDR3 sequence (DNA): TGTGCCACCAGACAGGGAGCAGATACCGGGGAGCTGTTTTTT. It yields the protein CATRQGADTGELFF.

This clonotype appeared a few times. The chain uses TRBV5-1 and TRBJ1-6; D not certain. V gave up 0 bases and J gave up 10 bases, with 8 bases separating them. The CDR3 has 13 residues. CDR1 is SGHRS, CDR2 YFSETQ, per germline. Here the CDR3 DNA reads TGCGCCAGCAGCTTGGACCTCCCCTCACCCCTCCACTTT. Amino acids: CASSLDLPSPLHF. Full variable domain (missing parts from reference TRBV5-1 and TRBJ1-6): KAGVTQTPRYLIKTRGQQVTLSCSPISGHRSVSWYQQTPGQGLQFLFEYFSETQRNKGNFPGRFSGRQFSNSRSEMNVSTLELGDSALYLCASSLDLPSPLHFGNGTRLTVT.

About this clonotype itself: A read error may produce the germline difference seen at one junction end. This chain connects TRBV7-9 to TRBJ2-7; D remains ambiguous. The CDR3 sequence is 11 residues long. Germline-derived CDR1 and CDR2 are SEHNR and FQNEAQ (reference sequence). CDR3 coding DNA: TGTGCCAGCAGCTTAGTTGGGCCGGTTCGCTTC. Protein sequence: CASSLVGPVRF.

This sequence joins TRBV28 and TRBJ2-2; 7 nucleotides line up with TRBD1. Germline V gene lookup returns CDR1 MDHEN and CDR2 SYDVKM. V dropped 10 bases and J dropped 5; count of bases not matched to a gene: 19. This CDR3 is 17 amino acids long. The CDR3 DNA reads TGTGCCACCTCCGGGACAGACGTTTTCTGGGGGACCGGGGAGCTGTTTTTT. Amino acid sequence: CATSGTDVFWGTGELFF. Combining the CDR3 with reference TRBV28 and TRBJ2-2 gives the whole variable domain DVKVTQSSRYLVKRTGEKVFLECVQDMDHENMFWYRQDPGLGLRLIYFSYDVKMKEKGDIPEGYSVSREKKERFSLILESASTNQTSMYLCATSGTDVFWGTGELFFGEGSRLTVL.

Ten or more counts support this clonotype. The V call is TRBV6-5, the J call TRBJ1-2, with D perhaps matching TRBD1 (6 bases). There are 17 residues in the CDR3. Per germline, CDR1 MNHEY and CDR2 SVGAGI. V was pared by 0 bases and J by 5 bases, with 19 bases between. The CDR3 spells CASSYSRGALTNYGYTF. Here the CDR3 DNA reads TGTGCCAGCAGTTACTCTCGGGGGGCCCTAACCAATTATGGCTACACCTTC.

V and J are TRBV29-1 and TRBJ2-7; TRBD1 matches at 7 bases. Germline V gene sequence: CDR1 SQVTM, CDR2 ANQGSEA. The CDR3 contains 12 residues. V was pared by 7 bases and J by 2 bases, with 5 bases of the junction left unmatched. The CDR3 sequence: CSAHRGAYEQYF. The CDR3, as DNA: TGCAGCGCCCACAGGGGTGCCTACGAGCAGTACTTC.

At least ten counts were recorded for this clonotype. The chain carries TRBV20-1 and TRBJ2-7, with 9 bases fitting TRBD2. Germline CDR1 DFQATT, CDR2 SNEGSKA (reference sequence). The CDR3 contains 13 residues. The ends lost 1 base at V and 5 bases at J; junction bases unmatched: 3. The CDR3 nucleotides read TGCAGTGCTAGAGGCGCTAGCGGGAACGAGCAGTACTTC. Translated: CSARGASGNEQYF.

This clonotype was seen ten or more times. The chain has TRBV20-1 and TRBJ2-3; no firm D call. CDR3 length: 12 residues. CDR1 is DFQATT, CDR2 SNEGSKA, per germline (reference sequence). The CDR3 DNA reads TGCAGCGCAAACCCCCCTCGAGATACGCAGTATTTT. As protein: CSANPPRDTQYF.

This clonotype has a count of ten or more. The gene calls are TRBV27 and TRBJ2-1; 9 bases line up with TRBD2. J was trimmed by 15 bases and V by 9 bases; bases with no gene match: 15. The CDR3 is made up of 13 amino acids. Germline values: CDR1 MNHEY, CDR2 SMNVEV (reference sequence). DNA for the CDR3: TGTGCCAGTCATAGCGGGAGCCCCTCGATCGCGTTCTTC. Encoded protein: CASHSGSPSIAFF.

This clonotype was observed many times. The rearrangement uses TRBV20-1 and TRBJ1-4; D is uncertain. Looked up from germline, CDR1 is DFQATT and CDR2 is SNEGSKA (reference sequence). The CDR3 covers 13 residues. V lost 2 bases and J 8 bases, leaving 12 bases between the germline ends. CDR3 coding DNA: TGCAGTGCTAGATCAGGTCGTGGGGAAAAACTGTTTTTT. Translated, it gives CSARSGRGEKLFF.

This clonotype has at least ten counts. V usage is TRBV5-1 and J usage is TRBJ2-1; D possibly corresponds to TRBD2 (5 bases). The CDR3 has 12 residues. Trimming left V 4 bases short and J 7 bases short, with 9 bases between. Germline V gene sequence: CDR1 SGHRS, CDR2 YFSETQ. The DNA of the CDR3 is TGCGCCAGCAGCCTCGAGGGTAATGAGCAGTTCTTC. It translates to CASSLEGNEQFF.

This clonotype came up a few times. This chain joins TRBV28 and TRBJ2-1; D call uncertain. Trimming left V 3 bases short and J 0 bases short, with 9 bases between. Germline loops: CDR1 MDHEN, CDR2 SYDVKM. The CDR3 contains 15 residues. The CDR3 sequence is CASSFRPSSYNEQFF. CDR3 in DNA: TGTGCCAGCAGTTTTCGCCCAAGCTCCTACAATGAGCAGTTCTTC.

There are many counts of this clonotype. The J gene is TRBJ1-5, the V gene TRBV12-3 or TRBV12-4; tentative D call: TRBD1 (6 bases). The CDR3 consists of 13 residues. The V gene lost 10 bases and the J gene lost 0 bases, with 10 bases spanning the gap. The CDR3: CATTGTSNQPQHF. CDR3 nucleotides: TGTGCCACCACAGGGACTAGCAATCAGCCCCAGCATTTT.

The table lists this clonotype with many counts. The chain joins TRBV10-3 to TRBJ1-6; D is uncertain. CDR1 is ENHRY, CDR2 SYGVKD, per germline. V gave up 3 bases and J gave up 5 bases, with 8 bases separating them. The CDR3 runs 14 residues. CDR3 sequence reads: CAISDRRNNSPLHF. The CDR3, as DNA: TGTGCCATCAGTGACAGGCGCAATAATTCACCCCTCCACTTT.

The chain joins TRBV19 to TRBJ2-1; TRBD2 aligns across 9 bases. V lost 3 bases and J lost 12; bases outside the gene matches: 15. The CDR3 is 16 residues long. Germline CDR1 is LNHDA and CDR2 is SQIVND (reference sequence). The CDR3 loop reads CASSIGRLIAGERQFF. The CDR3, as DNA: TGTGCCAGTAGTATTGGGCGTTTGATAGCGGGAGAAAGGCAGTTCTTC.

This clonotype was counted at least ten times. V is TRBV28 and J is TRBJ2-3; TRBD2 might be the D (6 bases). The CDR3 runs to 15 residues. Deletions cut 8 bases from V and 1 base from J, with 16 bases between. From germline, CDR1 is MDHEN and CDR2 SYDVKM. The CDR3 DNA follows: TGTGCCAGCGGCCGGCGGGGCCGTCGCACAGATACGCAGTATTTT. This gives the protein CASGRRGRRTDTQYF.

The gene calls are TRBV21-1 and TRBJ2-1. TRBV21-1 is given as a pseudogene. CDR3 length: 15 residues. In DNA, the CDR3 is TGTGCCAGCAGCAGATTCCCAAGCACCTACAATGAGCAGTTCTTC. Translating it yields CASSRFPSTYNEQFF.

This clonotype appeared many times. This chain joins TRBV4-1 and TRBJ2-1; maybe TRBD2 (6 bases). V was trimmed by 2 bases and J by 7 bases, leaving 21 bases between them. CDR1 MGHRA and CDR2 YSYEKL come from the germline V gene. The CDR3 runs to 17 residues. CDR3 loop: CASSQPFSGGPGNEQFF. Here the CDR3 DNA reads TGCGCCAGCAGCCAACCATTCTCAGGAGGGCCAGGGAATGAGCAGTTCTTC.

This clonotype was counted only a few times. The chain links TRBV20-1 to TRBJ2-2, with 8 bases matching TRBD1. CDR1 and CDR2 (germline): DFQATT, SNEGSKA (reference sequence). This CDR3 comprises 16 residues. V gave up 6 bases and J gave up 1 base; unmatched junction bases: 10. Here the CDR3 DNA reads TGCAGTGCCCTGGTAACAGGGGGACAGAACACCGGGGAGCTGTTTTTT. It codes for CSALVTGGQNTGELFF.

The chain combines TRBV12-3 or TRBV12-4 with TRBJ2-7, with TRBD1 as a possible D gene (6 bases). V was clipped by 10 bases and J by 5 bases, with 18 bases between them. The CDR3 consists of 13 residues. The CDR3 loop reads CATPTGPPNEQYF. CDR3 sequence (DNA): TGTGCCACCCCGACAGGTCCACCTAACGAGCAGTACTTC.

Concerning this clonotype: One end of the junction does not line up with germline, which may come from a read error. V gene TRBV2 combines with J gene TRBJ2-3; D call uncertain. CDR3 length equals 15 residues. Per the germline V gene, CDR1 is SNHLY and CDR2 is FYNNEI. DNA for the CDR3: TGTGCCAGCAGCAGGACGGTTATTAGCATAGATACGCAGTATTTT. Translating it yields CASSRTVISIDTQYF.